This T cell receptor (beta chain) was found in a study of T cells in Graves' hyperthyroidism and ophthalmopathy. Ophthalmopathy in the patients scored at least 3 on Clinical Activity Score and at least 4 on NOSPECS grade, lasting under 3 months. Uncontrolled infection, other autoimmune disease, pregnancy and lactation each barred patients from inclusion. As concerns this clonotype: The antigen is unknown.

Study-wide findings and caveats: Ophthalmopathy was identified by the model a median around 6 months ahead of onset. Most expanded thyroid clonotypes above 0.001 also appeared in blood.

Amplified regions were TCR beta CDR3 sequences from RNA transcripts. The HTBI primer set was used in a first-round RT-PCR of the TCR CDR3. TCRdb called the multiplex PCR reads again in MiXCR, with one record for every CDR3 protein. The sample lists some 320,000 distinct CDR3 sequences; roughly an eighth were seen once. The V and J ends lost 8 bases and 9 bases respectively, with 17 bases between them. The germline gives CDR1 KGHSH, CDR2 LQKENI. CDR3 length: 13 residues. The chain carries TRBV18 and TRBJ2-1; D not certain. The sequenced sample consisted of blood. The sequence derives from a woman between 40 and 55 years old with Graves' ophthalmopathy. CDR3 residues: CASVTVPTFEQFF. In DNA, the CDR3 is TGTGCCAGCGTCACCGTCCCGACTTTTGAGCAGTTCTTC.